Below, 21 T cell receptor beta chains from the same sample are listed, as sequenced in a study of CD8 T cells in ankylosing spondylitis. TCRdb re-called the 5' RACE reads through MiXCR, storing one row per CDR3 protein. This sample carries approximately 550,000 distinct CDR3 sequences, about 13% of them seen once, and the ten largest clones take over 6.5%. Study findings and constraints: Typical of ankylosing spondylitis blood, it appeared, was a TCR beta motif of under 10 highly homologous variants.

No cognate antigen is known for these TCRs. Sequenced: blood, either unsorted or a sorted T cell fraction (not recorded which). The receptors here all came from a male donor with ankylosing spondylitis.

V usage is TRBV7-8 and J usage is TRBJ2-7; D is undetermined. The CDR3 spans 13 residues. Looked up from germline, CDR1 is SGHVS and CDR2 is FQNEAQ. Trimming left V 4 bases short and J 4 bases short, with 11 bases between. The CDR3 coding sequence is TGTGCCAGCAGCTCAGGACGGACGTACGAGCAGTACGTC. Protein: CASSSGRTYEQYV.

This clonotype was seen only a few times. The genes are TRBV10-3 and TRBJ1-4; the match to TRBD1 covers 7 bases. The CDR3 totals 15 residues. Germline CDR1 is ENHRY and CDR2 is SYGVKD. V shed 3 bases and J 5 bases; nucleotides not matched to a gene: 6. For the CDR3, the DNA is TGTGCCATCAGTGAATATACAGGGGAGAATGAAAAACTGTTTTTT. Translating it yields CAISEYTGENEKLFF.

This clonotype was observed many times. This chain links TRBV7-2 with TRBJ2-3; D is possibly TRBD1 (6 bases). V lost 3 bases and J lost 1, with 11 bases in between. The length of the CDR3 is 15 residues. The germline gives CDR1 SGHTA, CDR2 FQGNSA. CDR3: CASSFDGQRTDTQYF. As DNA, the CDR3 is TGTGCCAGCAGCTTTGATGGACAGCGCACAGATACGCAGTATTTT.

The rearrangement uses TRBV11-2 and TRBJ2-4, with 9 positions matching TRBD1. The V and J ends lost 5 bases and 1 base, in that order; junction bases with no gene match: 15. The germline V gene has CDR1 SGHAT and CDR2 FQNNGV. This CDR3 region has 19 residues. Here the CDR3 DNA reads TGTGCCAGCAGCGGACCGGGACAGGGACCTCAAACTGCCAAAAACATTCAGTACTTC. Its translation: CASSGPGQGPQTAKNIQYF.

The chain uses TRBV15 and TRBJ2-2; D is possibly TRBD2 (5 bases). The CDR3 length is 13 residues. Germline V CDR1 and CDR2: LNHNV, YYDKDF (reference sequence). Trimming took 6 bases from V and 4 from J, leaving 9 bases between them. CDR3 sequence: CATRLDTTGELFF. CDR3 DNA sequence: TGTGCCACCAGACTAGACACCACCGGGGAGCTGTTTTTT.

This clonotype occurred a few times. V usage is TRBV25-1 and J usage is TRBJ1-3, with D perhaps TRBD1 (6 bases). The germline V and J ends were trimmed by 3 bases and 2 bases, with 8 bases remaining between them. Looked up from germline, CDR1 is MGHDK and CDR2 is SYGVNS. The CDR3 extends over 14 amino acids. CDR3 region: CASSDRGPGNTIYF. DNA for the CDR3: TGTGCCAGCAGTGACAGGGGTCCTGGAAACACCATATATTTT.

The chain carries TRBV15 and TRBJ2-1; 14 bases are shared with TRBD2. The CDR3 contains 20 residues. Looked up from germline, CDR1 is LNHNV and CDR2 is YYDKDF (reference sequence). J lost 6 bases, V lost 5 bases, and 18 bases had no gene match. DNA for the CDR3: TGTGCCACCAGCCGAACACCGGGACTAGCGGGAGTCTACGGGCGCAATGAGCAGTTCTTC. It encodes CATSRTPGLAGVYGRNEQFF.

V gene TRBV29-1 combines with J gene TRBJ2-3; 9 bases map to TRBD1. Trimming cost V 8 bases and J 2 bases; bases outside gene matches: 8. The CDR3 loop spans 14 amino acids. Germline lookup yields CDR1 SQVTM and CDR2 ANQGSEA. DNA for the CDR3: TGCAGCACTACCGGGACAGGGTACACAGATACGCAGTATTTT. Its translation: CSTTGTGYTDTQYF.

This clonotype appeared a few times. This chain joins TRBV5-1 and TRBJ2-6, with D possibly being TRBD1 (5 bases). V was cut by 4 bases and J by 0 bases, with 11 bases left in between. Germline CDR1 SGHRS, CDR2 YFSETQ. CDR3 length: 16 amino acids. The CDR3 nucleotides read TGCGCCAGCAGCGTCGACAGTTCCTCTGGGGCCAACGTCCTGACTTTC. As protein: CASSVDSSSGANVLTF.

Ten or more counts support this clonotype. The CDR3 sequence is CASSPRRAGGELFF. CDR3 nucleotide sequence: TGTGCCAGCAGCCCCCGCAGGGCGGGCGGGGAGCTGTTTTTT. V is TRBV12-3 or TRBV12-4 and J is TRBJ2-2; D possibly uses TRBD1 or TRBD2 (5 bases each). The CDR3 is 14 residues long. Trimming removed 6 bases from V and 7 bases from J, with 15 bases in between.

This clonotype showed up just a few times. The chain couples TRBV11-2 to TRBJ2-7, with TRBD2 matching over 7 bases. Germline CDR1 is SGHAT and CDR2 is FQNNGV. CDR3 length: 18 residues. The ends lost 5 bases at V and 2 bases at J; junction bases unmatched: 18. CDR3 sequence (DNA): TGTGCCAGCAGCCCACCCACGACTTCGCGGGAGTCGGCCTACGAGCAGTACTTC. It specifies CASSPPTTSRESAYEQYF.

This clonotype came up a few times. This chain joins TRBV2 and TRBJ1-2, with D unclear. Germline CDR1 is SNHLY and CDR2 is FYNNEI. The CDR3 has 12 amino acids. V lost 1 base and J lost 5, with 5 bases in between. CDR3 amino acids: CASSEDQYGYTF. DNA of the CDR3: TGTGCCAGCAGTGAAGATCAGTATGGCTACACCTTC. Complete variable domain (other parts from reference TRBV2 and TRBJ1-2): EPEVTQTPSHQVTQMGQEVILRCVPISNHLYFYWYRQILGQKVEFLVSFYNNEISEKSEIFDDQFSVERPDGSNFTLKIRSTKLEDSAMYFCASSEDQYGYTFGSGTRLTVV.

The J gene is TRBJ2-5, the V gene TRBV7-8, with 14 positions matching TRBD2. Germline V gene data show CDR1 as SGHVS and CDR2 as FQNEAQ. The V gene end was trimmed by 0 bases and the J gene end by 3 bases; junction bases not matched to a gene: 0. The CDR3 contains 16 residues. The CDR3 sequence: CASSLAGLAGEETQYF. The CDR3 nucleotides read TGTGCCAGCAGCTTAGCGGGACTAGCGGGAGAAGAGACCCAGTACTTC. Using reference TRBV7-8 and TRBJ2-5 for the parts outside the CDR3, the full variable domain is GAGVSQSPRYKVAKRGQDVALRCDPISGHVSLFWYQQALGQGPEFLTYFQNEAQLDKSGLPSDRFFAERPEGSVSTLKIQRTQQEDSAVYLCASSLAGLAGEETQYFGPGTRLLVL.

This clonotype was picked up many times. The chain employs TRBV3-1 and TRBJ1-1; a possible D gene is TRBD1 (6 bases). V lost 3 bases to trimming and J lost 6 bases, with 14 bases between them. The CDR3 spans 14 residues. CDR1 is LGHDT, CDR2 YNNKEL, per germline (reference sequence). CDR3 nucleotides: TGTGCCAGCAGCCAGCCTCAGGGGAAGGCTGAAGCTTTCTTT. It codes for CASSQPQGKAEAFF.

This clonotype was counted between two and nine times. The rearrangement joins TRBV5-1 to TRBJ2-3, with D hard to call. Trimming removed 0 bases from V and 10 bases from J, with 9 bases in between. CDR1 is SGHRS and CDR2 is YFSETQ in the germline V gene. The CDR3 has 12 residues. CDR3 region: CASSLDSLAQYF. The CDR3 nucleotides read TGCGCCAGCAGCTTGGACTCCCTGGCGCAGTATTTT.

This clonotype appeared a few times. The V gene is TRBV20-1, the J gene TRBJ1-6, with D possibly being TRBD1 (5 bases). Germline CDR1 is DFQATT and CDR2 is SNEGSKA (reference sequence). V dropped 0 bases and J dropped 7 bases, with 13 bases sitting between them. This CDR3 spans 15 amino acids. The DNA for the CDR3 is TGCAGTGCTAGAGATCAGGGCAGCCCCAATTCACCCCTCCACTTT. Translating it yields CSARDQGSPNSPLHF.

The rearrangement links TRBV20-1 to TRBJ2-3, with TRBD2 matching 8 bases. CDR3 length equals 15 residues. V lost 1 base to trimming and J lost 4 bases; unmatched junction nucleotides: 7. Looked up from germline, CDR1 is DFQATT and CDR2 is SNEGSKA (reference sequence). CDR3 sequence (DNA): TGCAGTGCTAGAGCCCCGGGACTAGACCCAGATACGCAGTATTTT. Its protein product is CSARAPGLDPDTQYF.

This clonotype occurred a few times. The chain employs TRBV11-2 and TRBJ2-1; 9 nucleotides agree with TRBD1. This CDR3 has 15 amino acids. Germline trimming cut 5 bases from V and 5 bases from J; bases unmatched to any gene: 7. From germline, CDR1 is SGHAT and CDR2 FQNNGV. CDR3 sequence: CASSPRTGENNEQFF. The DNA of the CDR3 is TGTGCCAGCAGCCCAAGGACAGGGGAAAACAATGAGCAGTTCTTC.

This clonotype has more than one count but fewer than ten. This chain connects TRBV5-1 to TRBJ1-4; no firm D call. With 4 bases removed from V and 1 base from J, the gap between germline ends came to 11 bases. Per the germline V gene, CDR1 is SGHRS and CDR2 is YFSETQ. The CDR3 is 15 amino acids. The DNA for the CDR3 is TGCGCCAGCAGCCCTGTGACCGGAACTAATGAAAAACTGTTTTTT. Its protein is CASSPVTGTNEKLFF.

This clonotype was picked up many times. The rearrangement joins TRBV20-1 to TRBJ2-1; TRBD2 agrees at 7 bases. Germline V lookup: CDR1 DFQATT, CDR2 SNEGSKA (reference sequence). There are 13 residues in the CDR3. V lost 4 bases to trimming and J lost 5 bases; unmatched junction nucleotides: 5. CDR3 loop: CSAMASGDNEQFF. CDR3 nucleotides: TGCAGTGCTATGGCTAGCGGAGACAATGAGCAGTTCTTC.

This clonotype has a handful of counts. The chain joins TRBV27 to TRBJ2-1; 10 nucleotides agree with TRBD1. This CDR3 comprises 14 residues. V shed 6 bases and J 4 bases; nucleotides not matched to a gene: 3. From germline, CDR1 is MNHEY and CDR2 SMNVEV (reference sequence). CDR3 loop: CASSRDRGYNEQFF. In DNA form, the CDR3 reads TGTGCCAGCAGCCGGGACAGGGGTTACAATGAGCAGTTCTTC.